The 2 T cell receptor beta chains presented below share a single source sample, sequenced in a study of read filtering for tumor transcriptome and immune sequencing. From 400 to 450 ng of RNA, a library with molecular barcoded alpha/delta and beta/gamma adaptors was made. Using its own MiXCR run on the reads, TCRdb lists one record per CDR3 protein. In the table there are about 24,000 distinct CDR3 sequences, under 25% of which are singletons. Sequenced sample: a population of CD138-negative cells sorted from bone marrow. The source is a donor aged 40 or over with multiple myeloma.

The CDR3 here is CASSVTGVKTQYF. The CDR3 nucleotides read TGCGCCAGCAGCGTGACAGGGGTGAAGACCCAGTACTTC. The chain is built from TRBV5-1 and TRBJ2-5; 8 bases fit TRBD1. Trimming cost V 4 bases and J 6 bases; bases outside gene matches: 5. Germline V CDR1 and CDR2: SGHRS, YFSETQ. The CDR3 loop spans 13 amino acids.

Concerning this clonotype itself: This clone may be a read error of a much larger clone one base away. This chain joins TRBV20-1 and TRBJ1-6, with 9 bases matching TRBD1. This CDR3 spans 15 amino acids. Germline CDR1 and CDR2: DFQATT and SNEGSKA (reference sequence). CDR3 in DNA: TGCAGTGCTCCCCCGGGACAGGGCTGGAATTCACCCCTCTACTTT. Translated: CSAPPGQGWNSPLYF.